This note documents a single T cell receptor beta chain sequence. As processed by the authors: For nucleated cells, counts were estimated from reference gene primer amplification. Repertoires were generated with immunoSEQ multiplex PCR, while TCRdb's copy carries only in-frame clones and drops some. D and trimming come from the DNA, and the V and J calls and clone size come from that table. The repertoire holds 300,000 to 400,000 clones, 80% to 90% seen once, with around 4.5% in the top ten. The V and J ends lost 4 bases and 2 bases, in that order; junction bases with no gene match: 7. The CDR3 is 15 amino acids. CDR1 SGHRS and CDR2 YFSETQ come from the germline V gene. The sample originates from a study of blood T cell repertoires in COVID-19. Study at large: Some COVID-19 samples were acute and others convalescent; all came from the United States, Italy and Spain.

This study enrolled people aged 18 to 89 from roughly 22 US geographic areas. Which cohort a participant joined came from the clinical history participants gave. This TCR came from a middle-aged woman with acute COVID-19. Sequencing was carried out using PBMCs or T cells enriched from blood (not recorded which). The chain combines TRBV5-1 with TRBJ2-3; 7 bases are a match to TRBD2. CDR3 sequence reads: CASSKERLATDTQYF. The CDR3 bases are TGCGCCAGCAGCAAGGAGAGACTAGCCACAGATACGCAGTATTTT.